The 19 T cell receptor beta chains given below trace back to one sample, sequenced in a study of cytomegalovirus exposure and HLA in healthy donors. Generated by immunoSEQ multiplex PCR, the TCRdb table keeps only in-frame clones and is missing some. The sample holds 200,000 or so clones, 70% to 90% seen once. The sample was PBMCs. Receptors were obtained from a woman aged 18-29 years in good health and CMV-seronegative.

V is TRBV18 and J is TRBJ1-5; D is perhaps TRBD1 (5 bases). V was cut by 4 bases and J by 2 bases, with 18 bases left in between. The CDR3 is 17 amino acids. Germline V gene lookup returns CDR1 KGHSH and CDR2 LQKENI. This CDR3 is CASSRVDSRNRNQPQHF. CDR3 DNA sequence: TGTGCCAGCTCACGAGTCGACAGTCGTAATCGCAATCAGCCCCAGCATTTT.

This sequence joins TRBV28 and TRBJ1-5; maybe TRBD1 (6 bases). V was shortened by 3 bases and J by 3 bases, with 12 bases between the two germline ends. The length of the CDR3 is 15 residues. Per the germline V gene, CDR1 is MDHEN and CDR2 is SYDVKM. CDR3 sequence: CASSFPTGVNQPQHF. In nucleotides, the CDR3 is TGTGCCAGCAGTTTCCCGACAGGAGTCAATCAGCCCCAGCATTTT.

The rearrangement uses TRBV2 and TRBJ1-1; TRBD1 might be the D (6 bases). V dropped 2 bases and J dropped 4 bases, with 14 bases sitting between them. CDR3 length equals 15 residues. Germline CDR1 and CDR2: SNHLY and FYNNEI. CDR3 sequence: CASSESRGGATEAFF. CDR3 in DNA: TGTGCCAGCAGTGAAAGTAGGGGGGGAGCCACTGAAGCTTTCTTT.

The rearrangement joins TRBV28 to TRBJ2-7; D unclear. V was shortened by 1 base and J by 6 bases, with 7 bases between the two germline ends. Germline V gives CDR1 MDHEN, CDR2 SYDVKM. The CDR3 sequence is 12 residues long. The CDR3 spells CASSLLTAEQYF. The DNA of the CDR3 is TGTGCCAGCAGTTTATTGACGGCCGAGCAGTACTTC.

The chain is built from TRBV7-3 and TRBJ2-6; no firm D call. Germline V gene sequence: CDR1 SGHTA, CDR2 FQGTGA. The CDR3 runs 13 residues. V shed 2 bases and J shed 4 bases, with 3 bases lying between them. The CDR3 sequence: CASSLLGANVLTF. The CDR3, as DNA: TGTGCCAGCAGCTTACTGGGGGCCAACGTCCTGACTTTC. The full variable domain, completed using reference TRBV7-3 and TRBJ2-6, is GAGVSQTPSNKVTEKGKYVELRCDPISGHTALYWYRQSLGQGPEFLIYFQGTGAADDSGLPNDRFFAVRPEGSVSTLKIQRTERGDSAVYLCASSLLGANVLTFGAGSRLTVL.

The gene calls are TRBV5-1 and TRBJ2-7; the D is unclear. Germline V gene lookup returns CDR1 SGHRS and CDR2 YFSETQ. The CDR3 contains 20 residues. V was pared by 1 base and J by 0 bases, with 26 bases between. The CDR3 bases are TGCGCCAGCAGCTTGCGTCCATTCGTCGAGGTCATCCCGAGCTCCTACGAGCAGTACTTC. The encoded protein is CASSLRPFVEVIPSSYEQYF.

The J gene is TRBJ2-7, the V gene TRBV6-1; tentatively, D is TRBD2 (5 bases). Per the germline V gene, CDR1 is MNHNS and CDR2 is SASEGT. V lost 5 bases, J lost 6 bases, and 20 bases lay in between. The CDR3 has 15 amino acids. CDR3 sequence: CASSFSDLPSREQYF. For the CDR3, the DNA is TGTGCCAGCAGTTTTTCGGACTTACCCTCCCGCGAGCAGTACTTC.

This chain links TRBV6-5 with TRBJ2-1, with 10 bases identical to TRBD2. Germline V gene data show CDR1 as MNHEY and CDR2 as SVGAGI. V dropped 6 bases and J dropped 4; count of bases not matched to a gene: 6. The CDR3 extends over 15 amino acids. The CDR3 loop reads CASRPLAGVYNEQFF. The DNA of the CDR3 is TGTGCCAGCAGGCCTCTAGCGGGAGTATACAATGAGCAGTTCTTC.

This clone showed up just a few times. The CDR3 DNA reads as TGTGCCAGCAGTTTGGGGTTGGGTCAGCCCCAGCATTTT. Residues: CASSLGLGQPQHF. The chain is built from TRBV27 and TRBJ1-5; D not certain. CDR3 size: 13 residues. V was clipped by 3 bases and J by 6 bases, with 9 bases between them. Germline CDR1 and CDR2: MNHEY and SMNVEV (reference sequence).

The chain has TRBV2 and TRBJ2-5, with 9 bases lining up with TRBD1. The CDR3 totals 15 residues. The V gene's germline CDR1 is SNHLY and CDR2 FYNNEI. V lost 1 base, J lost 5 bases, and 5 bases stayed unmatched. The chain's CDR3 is CASSEGTGAVETQYF. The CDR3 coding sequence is TGTGCCAGCAGTGAAGGGACAGGGGCGGTGGAGACCCAGTACTTC.

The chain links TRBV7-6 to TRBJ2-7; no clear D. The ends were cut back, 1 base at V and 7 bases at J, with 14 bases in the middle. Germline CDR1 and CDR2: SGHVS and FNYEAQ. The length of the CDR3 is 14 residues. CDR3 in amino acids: CASSLGLGRKEQYF. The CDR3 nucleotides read TGTGCCAGCAGCTTAGGGCTGGGTAGGAAAGAGCAGTACTTC.

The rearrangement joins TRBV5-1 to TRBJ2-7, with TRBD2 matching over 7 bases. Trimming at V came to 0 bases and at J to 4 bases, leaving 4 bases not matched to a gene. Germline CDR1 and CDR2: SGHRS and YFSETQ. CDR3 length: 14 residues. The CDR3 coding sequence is TGCGCCAGCAGCTTGGGGGCGGGAGTTTACGAGCAGTACTTC. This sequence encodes CASSLGAGVYEQYF.

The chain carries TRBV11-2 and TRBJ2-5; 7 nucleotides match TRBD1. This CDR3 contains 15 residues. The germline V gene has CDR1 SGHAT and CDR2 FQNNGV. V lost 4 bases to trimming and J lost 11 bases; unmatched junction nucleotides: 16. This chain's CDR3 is CASSSPGQISTSQYF. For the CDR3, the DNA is TGTGCCAGCAGCTCACCGGGACAGATTTCGACATCGCAGTACTTC.

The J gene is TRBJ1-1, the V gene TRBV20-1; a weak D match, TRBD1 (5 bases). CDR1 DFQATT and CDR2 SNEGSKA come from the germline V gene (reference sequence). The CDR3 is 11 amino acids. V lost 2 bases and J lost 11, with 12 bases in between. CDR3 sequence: CSARWGDVAFF. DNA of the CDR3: TGCAGTGCTAGATGGGGGGATGTGGCTTTCTTT.

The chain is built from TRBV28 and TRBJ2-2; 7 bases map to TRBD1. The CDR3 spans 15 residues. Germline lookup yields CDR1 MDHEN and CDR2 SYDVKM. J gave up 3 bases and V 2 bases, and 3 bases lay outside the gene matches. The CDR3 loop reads CASSLGTDHTGELFF. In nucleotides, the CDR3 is TGTGCCAGCAGTTTAGGGACAGATCACACCGGGGAGCTGTTTTTT.

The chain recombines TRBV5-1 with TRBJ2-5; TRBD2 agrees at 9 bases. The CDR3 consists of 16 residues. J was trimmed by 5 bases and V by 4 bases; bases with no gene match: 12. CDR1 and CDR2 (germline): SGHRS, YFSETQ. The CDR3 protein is CASSPPGREGHETQYF. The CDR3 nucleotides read TGCGCCAGCAGCCCGCCCGGGCGGGAGGGCCATGAGACCCAGTACTTC.

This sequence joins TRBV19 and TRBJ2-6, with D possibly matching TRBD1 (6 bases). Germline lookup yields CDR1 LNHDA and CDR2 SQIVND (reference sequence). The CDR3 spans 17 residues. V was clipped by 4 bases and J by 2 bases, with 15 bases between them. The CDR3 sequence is CASSSGYRAAGANVLTF. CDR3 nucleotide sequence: TGTGCCAGTAGTAGCGGTTACAGGGCAGCTGGGGCCAACGTCCTGACTTTC. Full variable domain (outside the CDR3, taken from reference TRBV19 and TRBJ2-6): DGGITQSPKYLFRKEGQNVTLSCEQNLNHDAMYWYRQDPGQGLRLIYYSQIVNDFQKGDIAEGYSVSREKKESFPLTVTSAQKNPTAFYLCASSSGYRAAGANVLTFGAGSRLTVL.

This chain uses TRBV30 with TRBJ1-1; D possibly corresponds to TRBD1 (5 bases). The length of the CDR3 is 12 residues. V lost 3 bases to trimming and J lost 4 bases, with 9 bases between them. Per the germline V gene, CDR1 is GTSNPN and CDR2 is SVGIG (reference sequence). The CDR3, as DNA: TGTGCCTGGAGGGGGGGGTCCACTGAAGCTTTCTTT. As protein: CAWRGGSTEAFF.

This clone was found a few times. CDR3: CASSLTGQAGYTF. In DNA, the CDR3 is TGTGCCAGCAGCTTAACAGGGCAAGCTGGCTACACCTTC. The rearrangement links TRBV7-9 to TRBJ1-2; TRBD1 is a possible D gene (6 bases). The CDR3 runs to 13 residues. Looked up from germline, CDR1 is SEHNR and CDR2 is FQNEAQ (reference sequence). The germline V and J ends were trimmed by 2 bases and 7 bases, with 11 bases remaining between them. Complete variable domain (other parts from reference TRBV7-9 and TRBJ1-2): DTGVSQNPRHKITKRGQNVTFRCDPISEHNRLYWYRQTLGQGPEFLTYFQNEAQLEKSRLLSDRFSAERPKGSFSTLEIQRTEQGDSAMYLCASSLTGQAGYTFGSGTRLTVV.